A single sample is the source of the 8 T cell receptor beta chains below, sequenced in a study of T cell repertoires in cytomegalovirus infection. Their antigens remain unidentified. TCRdb independently ran MiXCR on the reads; one entry per CDR3 protein. This table has 750,000 to 900,000 distinct CDR3 sequences, 29% appearing once. The material was cultured CD8+ T cells from PBMCs, obtained from culture after CMV antigen stimulation. Source of these receptors: a human donor in good health (CMV status not recorded). Some clones in this sample may be carry-over from other donors' samples.

This clonotype was seen a few times. This chain uses TRBV7-2 with TRBJ2-1, with D tentatively TRBD2 (5 bases). The CDR3 has 18 residues. Per germline, CDR1 SGHTA and CDR2 FQGNSA. The germline V and J ends were trimmed by 2 bases and 3 bases, with 20 bases remaining between them. The CDR3 DNA sequence: TGTGCCAGCAGCTTAAAGGGTGGGCTAGCAGGTTTCTACAATGAGCAGTTCTTC. Translating it yields CASSLKGGLAGFYNEQFF.

This clonotype occurred a few times. The chain uses TRBV19 and TRBJ2-1; the D gene is possibly TRBD1 (6 bases). V was trimmed by 6 bases and J by 0 bases, leaving 15 bases between them. This CDR3 region has 16 residues. CDR1 is LNHDA, CDR2 SQIVND, per germline (reference sequence). The CDR3 spells CASRDSWVSSYNEQFF. In DNA, the CDR3 is TGTGCCAGTAGGGACAGTTGGGTTAGCTCCTACAATGAGCAGTTCTTC.

This clonotype was counted only a few times. The chain joins TRBV15 to TRBJ2-1; D not resolved. CDR1 is LNHNV, CDR2 YYDKDF, per germline (reference sequence). V gave up 3 bases and J gave up 2 bases, with 2 bases separating them. The CDR3 consists of 12 residues. In nucleotides, the CDR3 is TGTGCCACCAGCAGGACCTACAATGAGCAGTTCTTC. Translated: CATSRTYNEQFF.

The chain links TRBV7-9 to TRBJ1-2, with TRBD1 matching over 9 bases. CDR1 is SEHNR, CDR2 FQNEAQ, per germline (reference sequence). The CDR3 length is 18 residues. Losses at the gene ends were 3 bases for V and 3 bases for J; bases not matched to a gene: 14. CDR3 protein: CASSFLQGALASHYGYTF. The CDR3 bases are TGTGCCAGCAGCTTTCTACAGGGGGCACTTGCGTCTCACTATGGCTACACCTTC.

The V and J genes are TRBV12-3 or TRBV12-4 and TRBJ1-5; D gene uncertain. V was clipped by 5 bases and J by 6 bases, with 14 bases between them. The CDR3 contains 14 residues. CDR3 region: CASSPEGVRQPQHF. CDR3 DNA sequence: TGTGCCAGCAGTCCCGAGGGCGTCCGTCAGCCCCAGCATTTT.

This clonotype occurred a few times. The chain employs TRBV15 and TRBJ2-1; D remains ambiguous. CDR3 length: 14 residues. V was shortened by 0 bases and J by 6 bases, with 9 bases between the two germline ends. Germline-derived CDR1 and CDR2 are LNHNV and YYDKDF (reference sequence). The DNA of the CDR3 is TGTGCCACCAGCAGAGAGGGCTTGGGCAATGAGCAGTTCTTC. The encoded protein is CATSREGLGNEQFF.

The rearrangement uses TRBV20-1 and TRBJ1-2, with 7 bases lining up with TRBD1. Germline-derived CDR1 and CDR2 are DFQATT and SNEGSKA (reference sequence). V lost 6 bases and J lost 2; bases outside the gene matches: 9. The CDR3 consists of 14 residues. The CDR3 loop is CSAAGTANNYGYTF. The CDR3 nucleotides read TGCAGTGCGGCAGGGACAGCCAACAACTATGGCTACACCTTC.

This clonotype was found many times. The junction shows a germline mismatch at one end, possibly a read error. The chain links TRBV27 to TRBJ1-1; D not certain. The CDR3 has 14 amino acids. CDR1 is MNHEY and CDR2 is SMNVEV in the germline V gene (reference sequence). CDR3: CASSLSRRNTEAFF. CDR3 in DNA: TGTGCCAGCAGCTTATCAAGACGGAACACTGAAGCTTTCTTT.